The 13 T cell receptor beta chains given below trace back to one sample, sequenced in a study of CD8 T cells in ankylosing spondylitis. From the 5' RACE reads, TCRdb called clonotypes with MiXCR, one entry per CDR3 protein. The profile shows more than 150,000 distinct CDR3 sequences, around a sixth of them singletons. The sequencing input was blood, either unsorted or a sorted T cell fraction (not recorded which). The receptors were gathered from a male donor between 5 and 35 years old with ankylosing spondylitis or in good health (not recorded which).

This clonotype was seen at least ten times. CDR3 bases: TGTGCCAGCAGTTTATTGGGGGGATCTCCTAGCAATCAGCCCCAGCATTTT. Amino acid sequence: CASSLLGGSPSNQPQHF. This chain joins TRBV27 and TRBJ1-5; perhaps TRBD1 as D (5 bases). This CDR3 is built from 17 residues. CDR1 is MNHEY and CDR2 is SMNVEV in the germline V gene (reference sequence). The V gene lost 1 base and the J gene lost 0 bases, with 13 bases spanning the gap.

This clonotype was picked up many times. This chain joins TRBV6-2 or TRBV6-3 and TRBJ2-7; 7 bases match TRBD2. The V gene end was trimmed by 6 bases and the J gene end by 12 bases; junction bases not matched to a gene: 17. Germline V CDR1 and CDR2: MNHEY, SVGEGT. The CDR3 length is 14 residues. CDR3 in DNA: TGTGCCAGCAGGAGGGACTACCCTCCTTACGAGAGGTACGTC. The encoded protein is CASRRDYPPYERYV.

This clonotype was observed many times. The gene calls are TRBV29-1 and TRBJ2-7, with D unclear. Germline assignment: CDR1 SQVTM and CDR2 ANQGSEA. This CDR3 region has 11 residues. V lost 8 bases, J lost 1 base, and 9 bases lay in between. The CDR3 nucleotides read TGCAGCATCGCTAGGTCCTACGAGCAGTACTTC. Translating gives CSIARSYEQYF.

There are many counts of this clonotype. This sequence joins TRBV10-3 and TRBJ2-3, with a weak D call TRBD1 (5 bases). Germline CDR1 is ENHRY and CDR2 is SYGVKD. The CDR3 spans 14 residues. With 6 bases removed from V and 2 bases from J, the gap between germline ends came to 12 bases. This chain's CDR3 is CAIRGVENTDTQYF. The DNA for the CDR3 is TGTGCCATCAGAGGGGTGGAAAACACAGATACGCAGTATTTT.

This clonotype has ten or more counts. The CDR3 DNA sequence: TGTGCCAGCAGGAGACAGCGGGGGTCTTTAGATACGCAGTATTTT. It specifies CASRRQRGSLDTQYF. The chain joins TRBV12-3 or TRBV12-4 to TRBJ2-3, with 8 bases lining up with TRBD2. V was clipped by 6 bases and J by 5 bases; unmatched bases: 10. The CDR3 sequence is 15 residues long.

This chain links TRBV10-3 with TRBJ2-1, with D possibly being TRBD2 (6 bases). The V and J ends lost 8 bases and 4 bases respectively, with 12 bases between them. From germline, CDR1 is ENHRY and CDR2 SYGVKD. This CDR3 has 13 residues. The CDR3 sequence: CAIRGTTYNEQFF. The CDR3 nucleotides read TGTGCCATCCGCGGGACCACATACAATGAGCAGTTCTTC.

This clonotype appeared many times. This chain links TRBV12-3 or TRBV12-4 with TRBJ2-7; 10 nucleotides agree with TRBD2. This CDR3 comprises 15 residues. With 1 base clipped from V and 5 bases from J, the junction kept 5 bases outside the gene matches. The chain's CDR3 is CASSLVGLAGDEQYF. The DNA of the CDR3 is TGTGCCAGCAGTTTAGTCGGGCTAGCGGGAGACGAGCAGTACTTC.

This clonotype was recorded many times. The rearrangement joins TRBV7-9 to TRBJ1-1; 7 bases align to TRBD1. The V gene end was trimmed by 1 base and the J gene end by 1 base; junction bases not matched to a gene: 0. The CDR3 is 14 residues long. The germline V gene has CDR1 SEHNR and CDR2 FQNEAQ (reference sequence). The CDR3 reads CASSLGQGNTEAFF. CDR3 nucleotide sequence: TGTGCCAGCAGCTTAGGACAGGGGAACACTGAAGCTTTCTTT.

Many counts were recorded for this clonotype. The genes are TRBV5-4 and TRBJ2-1; 9 nucleotides agree with TRBD1. Germline CDR1 SGHNT, CDR2 YYREEE (reference sequence). The CDR3 is 14 amino acids. J lost 9 bases, V lost 2 bases, and 6 bases had no gene match. CDR3 nucleotide sequence: TGTGCCAGCAGCTTTCCACAGGGGGCAGGTGAGCAGTTCTTC. This encodes CASSFPQGAGEQFF. Complete variable domain (other parts from reference TRBV5-4 and TRBJ2-1): ETGVTQSPTHLIKTRGQQVTLRCSSQSGHNTVSWYQQALGQGPQFIFQYYREEENGRGNFPPRFSGLQFPNYSSELNVNALELDDSALYLCASSFPQGAGEQFFGPGTRLTVL.

This clonotype was recorded many times. The V gene is TRBV7-9, the J gene TRBJ1-1; 9 bases agree with TRBD1. From germline, CDR1 is SEHNR and CDR2 FQNEAQ (reference sequence). After removal of 5 bases from V and 1 base from J, the junction contained 5 bases not matched to a gene. The CDR3 runs to 15 residues. CDR3 protein: CASSGPGQGNTEAFF. The CDR3 DNA follows: TGTGCCAGCAGCGGGCCGGGACAGGGGAACACTGAAGCTTTCTTT.

A remark on this clonotype: This sequence may be a read error, since a much larger clone differs from it by one base. This rearrangement joins TRBV3-1 to TRBJ2-5; D not resolved. Looked up from germline, CDR1 is LGHDT and CDR2 is YNNKEL (reference sequence). Trimming left V 0 bases short and J 5 bases short, with 4 bases between. The CDR3 length is 12 residues. CDR3 region: CASSQERETQYF. In nucleotides, the CDR3 is TGTGCCAGCAGCCAAGAGAGGGAGACCCAGTACTTC.

This clonotype was seen ten or more times. This chain links TRBV5-4 with TRBJ2-7; perhaps TRBD2 as D (5 bases). Between the trimmed V and J ends, which lost 4 bases and 7 bases, there was a span of 24 bases. The CDR3 runs to 16 residues. Germline CDR1 and CDR2: SGHNT and YYREEE (reference sequence). CDR3 amino acids: CASSHSTGIRREEQYF. The CDR3 nucleotides are TGTGCCAGCAGCCATTCTACCGGGATCCGAAGGGAGGAGCAGTACTTC.

This clonotype came up a few times. The chain uses TRBV20-1 and TRBJ2-1, with D perhaps matching TRBD1 or TRBD2 (5 bases each). The germline gives CDR1 DFQATT, CDR2 SNEGSKA (reference sequence). Trimming removed 5 bases at V and 0 bases at J, with 11 bases between. This CDR3 has 14 amino acids. CDR3 sequence: CSAAGASSYNEQFF. The CDR3, as DNA: TGCAGTGCTGCCGGGGCCAGCTCCTACAATGAGCAGTTCTTC.